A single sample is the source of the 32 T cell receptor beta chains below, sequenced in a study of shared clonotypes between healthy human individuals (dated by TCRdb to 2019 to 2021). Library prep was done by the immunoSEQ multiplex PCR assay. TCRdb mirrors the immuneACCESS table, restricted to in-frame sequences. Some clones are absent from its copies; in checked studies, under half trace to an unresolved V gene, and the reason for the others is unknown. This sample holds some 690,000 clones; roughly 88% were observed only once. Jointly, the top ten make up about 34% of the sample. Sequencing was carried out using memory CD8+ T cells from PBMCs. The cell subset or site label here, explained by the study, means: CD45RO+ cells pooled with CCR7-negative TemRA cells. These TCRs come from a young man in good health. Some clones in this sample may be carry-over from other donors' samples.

Here the CDR3 reads CASSTVRDTEAFF. DNA of the CDR3: TGTGCCAGCAGTACTGTCAGGGACACTGAAGCTTTCTTT. The rearrangement uses TRBV28 and TRBJ1-1; weak D call: TRBD1 (5 bases). This CDR3 region has 13 residues. V lost 5 bases, J lost 3 bases, and 10 bases lay in between. Germline V gives CDR1 MDHEN, CDR2 SYDVKM.

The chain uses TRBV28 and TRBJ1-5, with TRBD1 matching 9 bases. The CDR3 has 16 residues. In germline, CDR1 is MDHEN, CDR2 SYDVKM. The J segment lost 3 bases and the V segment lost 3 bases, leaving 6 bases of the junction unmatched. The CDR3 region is CASSFLDRGLNQPQHF. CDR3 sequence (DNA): TGTGCCAGCAGTTTCCTGGACAGGGGACTCAATCAGCCCCAGCATTTT.

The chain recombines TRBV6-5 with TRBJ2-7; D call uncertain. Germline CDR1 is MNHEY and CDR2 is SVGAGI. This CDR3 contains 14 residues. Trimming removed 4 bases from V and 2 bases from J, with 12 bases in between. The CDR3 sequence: CASSLGSWAYEQYF. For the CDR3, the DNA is TGTGCCAGCAGTTTAGGGTCGTGGGCCTACGAGCAGTACTTC.

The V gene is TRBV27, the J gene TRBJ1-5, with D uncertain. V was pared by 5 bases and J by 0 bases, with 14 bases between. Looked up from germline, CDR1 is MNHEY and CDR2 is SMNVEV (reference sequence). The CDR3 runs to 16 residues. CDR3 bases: TGTGCCAGCAGTCCATTACACCCTTATAGCAATCAGCCCCAGCATTTT. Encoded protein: CASSPLHPYSNQPQHF.

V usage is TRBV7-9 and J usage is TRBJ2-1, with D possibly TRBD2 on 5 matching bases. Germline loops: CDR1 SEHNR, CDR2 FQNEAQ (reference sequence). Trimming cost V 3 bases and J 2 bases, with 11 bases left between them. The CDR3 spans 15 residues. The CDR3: CASSLEVSAYNEQFF. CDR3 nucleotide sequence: TGTGCCAGCAGCTTGGAGGTCTCGGCCTACAATGAGCAGTTCTTC.

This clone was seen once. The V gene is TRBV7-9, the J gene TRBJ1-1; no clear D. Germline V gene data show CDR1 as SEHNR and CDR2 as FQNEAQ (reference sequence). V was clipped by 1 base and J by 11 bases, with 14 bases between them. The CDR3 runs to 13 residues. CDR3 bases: TGTGCCAGCAGCTTAGTACTCGGGAGGCCGGCTTTCTTT. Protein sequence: CASSLVLGRPAFF.

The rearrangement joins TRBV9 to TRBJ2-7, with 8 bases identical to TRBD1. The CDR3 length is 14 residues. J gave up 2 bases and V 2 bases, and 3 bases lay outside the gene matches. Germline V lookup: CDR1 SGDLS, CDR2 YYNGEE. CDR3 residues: CASSVTGDAYEQYF. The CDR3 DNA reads TGTGCCAGCAGCGTGACAGGGGACGCCTACGAGCAGTACTTC.

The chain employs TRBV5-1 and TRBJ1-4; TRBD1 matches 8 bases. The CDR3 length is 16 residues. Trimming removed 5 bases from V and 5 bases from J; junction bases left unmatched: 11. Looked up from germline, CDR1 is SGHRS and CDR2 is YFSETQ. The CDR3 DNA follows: TGCGCCAGCAGTTCAGGTCAGGGGGCCAGAAATGAAAAACTGTTTTTT. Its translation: CASSSGQGARNEKLFF.

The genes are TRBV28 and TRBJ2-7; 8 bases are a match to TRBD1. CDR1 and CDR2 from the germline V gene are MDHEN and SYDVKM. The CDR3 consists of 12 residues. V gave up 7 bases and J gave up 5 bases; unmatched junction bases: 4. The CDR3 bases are TGTGCCAGCAACCGCAGGGGGCACGAGCAGTACTTC. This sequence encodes CASNRRGHEQYF.

The CDR3 here is CASSLVVQALQETQYF. For the CDR3, the DNA is TGTGCCAGCAGCTTAGTCGTTCAGGCCCTCCAAGAGACCCAGTACTTC. This chain links TRBV11-2 with TRBJ2-5; D gene unclear. Germline V gene data show CDR1 as SGHAT and CDR2 as FQNNGV. There are 16 residues in the CDR3. V lost 1 base and J 1 base, leaving 13 bases between the germline ends. The whole variable domain, remainder taken from reference TRBV11-2 and TRBJ2-5, is EAGVAQSPRYKIIEKRQSVAFWCNPISGHATLYWYQQILGQGPKLLIQFQNNGVVDDSQLPKDRFSAERLKGVDSTLKIQPAKLEDSAVYLCASSLVVQALQETQYFGPGTRLLVL.

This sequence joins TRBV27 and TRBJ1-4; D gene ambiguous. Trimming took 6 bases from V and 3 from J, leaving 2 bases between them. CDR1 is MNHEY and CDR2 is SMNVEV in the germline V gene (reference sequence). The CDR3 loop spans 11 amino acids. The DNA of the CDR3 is TGTGCCAGCAGGTCTAATGAAAAACTGTTTTTT. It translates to CASRSNEKLFF. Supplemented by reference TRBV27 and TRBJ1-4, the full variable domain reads EAQVTQNPRYLITVTGKKLTVTCSQNMNHEYMSWYRQDPGLGLRQIYYSMNVEVTDKGDVPEGYKVSRKEKRNFPLILESPSPNQTSLYFCASRSNEKLFFGSGTQLSVL.

CDR3 nucleotide sequence: TGTGCCAGTTCCCCCGGGGACAGCCTCTACAATGAGCAGTTCTTC. Its protein product is CASSPGDSLYNEQFF. V gene TRBV6-1 combines with J gene TRBJ2-1; 7 bases map to TRBD1. Trimming took 9 bases from V and 3 from J; bases not matched to a gene: 11. The CDR3 extends over 15 amino acids. From germline, CDR1 is MNHNS and CDR2 SASEGT.

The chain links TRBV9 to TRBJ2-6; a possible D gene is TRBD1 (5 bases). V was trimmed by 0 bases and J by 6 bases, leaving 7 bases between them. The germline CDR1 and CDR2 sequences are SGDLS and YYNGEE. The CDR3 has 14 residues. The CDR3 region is CASSVGGAANVLTF. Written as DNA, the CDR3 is TGTGCCAGCAGCGTAGGTGGGGCGGCCAACGTCCTGACTTTC.

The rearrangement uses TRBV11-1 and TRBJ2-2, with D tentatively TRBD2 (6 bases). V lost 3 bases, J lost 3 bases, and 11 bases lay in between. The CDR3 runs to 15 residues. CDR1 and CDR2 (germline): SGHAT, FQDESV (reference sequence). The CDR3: CASSFRDSYTGELFF. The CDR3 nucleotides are TGTGCCAGCAGCTTCCGGGACTCCTACACCGGGGAGCTGTTTTTT. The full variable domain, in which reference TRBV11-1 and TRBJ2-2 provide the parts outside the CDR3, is EAEVAQSPRYKITEKSQAVAFWCDPISGHATLYWYRQILGQGPELLVQFQDESVVDDSQLPKDRFSAERLKGVDSTLKIQPAELGDSAMYLCASSFRDSYTGELFFGEGSRLTVL.

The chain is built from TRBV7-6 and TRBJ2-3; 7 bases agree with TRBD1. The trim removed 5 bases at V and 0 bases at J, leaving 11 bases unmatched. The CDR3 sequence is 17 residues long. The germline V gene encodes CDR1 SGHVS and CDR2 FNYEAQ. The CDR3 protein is CASSAGGVGNSTDTQYF. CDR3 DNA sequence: TGTGCCAGCAGCGCAGGGGGTGTGGGTAATAGCACAGATACGCAGTATTTT.

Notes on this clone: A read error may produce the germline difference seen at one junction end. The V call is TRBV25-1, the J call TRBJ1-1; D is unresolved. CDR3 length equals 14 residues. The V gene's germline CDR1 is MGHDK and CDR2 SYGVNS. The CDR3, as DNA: TGTGCCAACTCCCGAGGGCGTTCGAACACTGCAGCTTTCTTT. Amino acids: CANSRGRSNTAAFF.

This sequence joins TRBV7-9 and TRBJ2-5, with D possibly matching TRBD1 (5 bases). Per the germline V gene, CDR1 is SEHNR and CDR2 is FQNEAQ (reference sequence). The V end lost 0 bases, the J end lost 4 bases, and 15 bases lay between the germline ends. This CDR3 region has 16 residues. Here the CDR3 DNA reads TGTGCCAGCAGCTTAGCGCCCGCCAGGGTCGGAGAGACCCAGTACTTC. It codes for CASSLAPARVGETQYF.

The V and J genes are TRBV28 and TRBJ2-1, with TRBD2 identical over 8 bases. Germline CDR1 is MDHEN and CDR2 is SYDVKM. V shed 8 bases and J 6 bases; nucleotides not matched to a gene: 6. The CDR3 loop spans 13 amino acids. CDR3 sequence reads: CASRLAGSNEQFF. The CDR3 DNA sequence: TGTGCCAGCCGCCTAGCGGGTAGCAATGAGCAGTTCTTC.

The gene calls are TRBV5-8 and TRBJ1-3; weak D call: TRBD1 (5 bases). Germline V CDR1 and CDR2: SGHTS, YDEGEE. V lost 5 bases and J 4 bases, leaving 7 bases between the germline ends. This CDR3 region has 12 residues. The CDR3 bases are TGTGCCAGCAGGGACACCGGAAACACCATATATTTT. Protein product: CASRDTGNTIYF.

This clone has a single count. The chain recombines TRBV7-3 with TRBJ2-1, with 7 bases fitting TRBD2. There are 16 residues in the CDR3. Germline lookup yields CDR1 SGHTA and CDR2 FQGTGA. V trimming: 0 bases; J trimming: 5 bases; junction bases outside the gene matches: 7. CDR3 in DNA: TGTGCCAGCAGCTTAACGGCTAGCGGTCGCAACAATGAGCAGTTCTTC. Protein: CASSLTASGRNNEQFF. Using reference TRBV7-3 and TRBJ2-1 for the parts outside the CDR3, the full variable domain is GAGVSQTPSNKVTEKGKYVELRCDPISGHTALYWYRQSLGQGPEFLIYFQGTGAADDSGLPNDRFFAVRPEGSVSTLKIQRTERGDSAVYLCASSLTASGRNNEQFFGPGTRLTVL.

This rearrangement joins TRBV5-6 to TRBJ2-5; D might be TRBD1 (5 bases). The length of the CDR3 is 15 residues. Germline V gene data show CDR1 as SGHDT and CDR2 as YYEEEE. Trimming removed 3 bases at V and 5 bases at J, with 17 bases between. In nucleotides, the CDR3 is TGTGCCAGCAGCTCCGCGCCAGGGTTCCGGGAGACCCAGTACTTC. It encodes CASSSAPGFRETQYF.

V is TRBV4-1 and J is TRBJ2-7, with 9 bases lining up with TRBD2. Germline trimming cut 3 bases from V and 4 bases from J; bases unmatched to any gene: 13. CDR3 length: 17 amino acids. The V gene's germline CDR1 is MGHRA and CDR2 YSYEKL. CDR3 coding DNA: TGCGCCAGCAGCCACGTTGGTAGCGGGAGCACGGGATACGAGCAGTACTTC. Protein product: CASSHVGSGSTGYEQYF.

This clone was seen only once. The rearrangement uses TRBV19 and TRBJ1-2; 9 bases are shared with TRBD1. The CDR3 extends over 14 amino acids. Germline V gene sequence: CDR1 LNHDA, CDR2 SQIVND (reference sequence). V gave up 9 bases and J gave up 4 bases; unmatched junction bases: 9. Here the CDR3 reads CASQFWGQGYGYTF. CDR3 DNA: TGTGCCAGCCAATTCTGGGGACAGGGCTATGGCTACACCTTC.

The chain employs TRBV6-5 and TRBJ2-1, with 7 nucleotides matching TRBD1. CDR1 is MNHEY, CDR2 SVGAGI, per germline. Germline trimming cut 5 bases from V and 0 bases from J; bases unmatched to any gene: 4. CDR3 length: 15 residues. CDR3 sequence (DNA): TGTGCCAGCAGTCAGGACAGGAGCTCCTACAATGAGCAGTTCTTC. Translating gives CASSQDRSSYNEQFF.

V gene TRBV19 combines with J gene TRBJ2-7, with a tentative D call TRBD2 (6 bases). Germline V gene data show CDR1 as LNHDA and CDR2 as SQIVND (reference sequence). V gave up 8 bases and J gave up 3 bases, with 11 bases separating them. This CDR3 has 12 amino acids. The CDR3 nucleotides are TGTGCCAGTGGGAGGCAGGGCTACGAGCAGTACTTC. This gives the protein CASGRQGYEQYF.

The CDR3 protein is CASSHPGLNQPQHF. The CDR3 DNA reads as TGTGCCAGCAGTCATCCGGGACTAAATCAGCCCCAGCATTTT. The chain couples TRBV27 to TRBJ1-5; perhaps TRBD1 as D (5 bases). CDR3 length: 14 residues. Germline V lookup: CDR1 MNHEY, CDR2 SMNVEV (reference sequence). Between the trimmed V and J ends, which lost 5 bases and 4 bases, there was a span of 12 bases.

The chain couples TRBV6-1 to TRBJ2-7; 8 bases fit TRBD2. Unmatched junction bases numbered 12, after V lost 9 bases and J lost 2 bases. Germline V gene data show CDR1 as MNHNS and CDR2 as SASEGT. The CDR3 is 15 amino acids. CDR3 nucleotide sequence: TGTGCCAGTCCACCGGGGGGGTTATCTCCCTACGAGCAGTACTTC. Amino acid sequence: CASPPGGLSPYEQYF.

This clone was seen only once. This CDR3 is CASSPGGEGLSGANVLTF. CDR3 bases: TGTGCCAGCAGCCCCGGCGGGGAGGGCCTCTCTGGGGCCAACGTCCTGACTTTC. The chain is built from TRBV7-9 and TRBJ2-6; 7 bases map to TRBD2. CDR1 is SEHNR, CDR2 FQNEAQ, per germline (reference sequence). V lost 5 bases and J lost 0; bases outside the gene matches: 10. The CDR3 extends over 18 amino acids.

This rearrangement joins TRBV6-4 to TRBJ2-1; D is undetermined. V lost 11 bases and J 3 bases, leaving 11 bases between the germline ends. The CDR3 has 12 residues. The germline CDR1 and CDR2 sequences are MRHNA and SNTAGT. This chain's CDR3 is CALGASYNEQFF. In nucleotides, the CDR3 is TGTGCCTTGGGCGCCAGCTACAATGAGCAGTTCTTC.

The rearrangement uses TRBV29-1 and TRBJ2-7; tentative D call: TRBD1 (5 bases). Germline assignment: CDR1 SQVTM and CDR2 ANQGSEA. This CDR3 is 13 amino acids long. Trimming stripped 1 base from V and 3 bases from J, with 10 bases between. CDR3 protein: CSVEGPGFYEQYF. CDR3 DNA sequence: TGCAGCGTTGAAGGTCCAGGGTTCTACGAGCAGTACTTC.

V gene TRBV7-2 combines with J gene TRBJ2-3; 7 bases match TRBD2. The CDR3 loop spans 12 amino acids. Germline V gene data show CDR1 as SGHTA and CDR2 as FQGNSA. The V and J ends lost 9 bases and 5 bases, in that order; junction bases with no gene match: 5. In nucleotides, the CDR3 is TGTGCCAGGGCCTCGGGGGGAGATACGCAGTATTTT. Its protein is CARASGGDTQYF.

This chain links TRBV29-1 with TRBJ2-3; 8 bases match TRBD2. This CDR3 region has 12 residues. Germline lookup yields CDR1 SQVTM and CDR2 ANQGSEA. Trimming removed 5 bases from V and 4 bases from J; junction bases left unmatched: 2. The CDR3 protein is CSVSGSPDTQYF. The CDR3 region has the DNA TGCAGCGTTAGCGGGAGCCCAGATACGCAGTATTTT.